A single T cell receptor (beta chain) is shown here with its context. The antigen is undetermined. Time point: blood 2 weeks post-SBRT. This sample's treatment: 15 Gy SBRT to primary tumor, nephrectomy 4 weeks later. J gave up 3 bases and V 3 bases, and 11 bases lay outside the gene matches. The germline V gene encodes CDR1 SGHRS and CDR2 YFSETQ. The CDR3 has 17 amino acids. This record comes from a study of radiation and T cells in renal cell carcinoma. The repertoire was sequenced with immunoSEQ multiplex PCR; TCRdb's copy has only in-frame clones and lacks some. The sample comprises approximately 79,000 clones, around 76% of which are singletons, and less than 7% rests with the top ten. Notes on the study in general: Top tumor clonotypes rose in blood 2 weeks post-radiation, then contracted.

The sequencing here drew on blood, taken from a patient whose treatment included radiotherapy and nephrectomy. The chain couples TRBV5-1 to TRBJ2-2; TRBD2 agrees at 7 bases. The sequence was collected from a man aged 55 to 70 with renal cell carcinoma. The CDR3, as DNA: TGCGCCAGCAGCTCGCGGGGGACGCAATTGTACACCGGGGAGCTGTTTTTT. This gives the protein CASSSRGTQLYTGELFF.